The 16 T cell receptor beta chains reported below all come from one sample, sequenced in a study of T cells in women clearing cervical HPV infection (dated by TCRdb to about 2018). The receptor library was made with the immunoSEQ multiplex PCR assay. The table comes from immuneACCESS by way of TCRdb, which keeps in-frame sequences with V and J called. Part of the clones is missing from these tables; in studies checked, under half for an unresolved V gene and the rest for unknown reasons. The table for this sample lists tens of thousands of clones. The ten largest make up about 7.1% of the sample. The specimen sequenced was blood buffy coat. The receptors shown here come from a woman between 18 and 69 years old with a cervical HPV16 infection that either progressed to CIN3+ or cleared (not recorded which).

Turning to this clone: Read data end 3 residues before the CDR3 end; the end is taken from the germline J gene. This chain joins TRBV20-1 and TRBJ1-2, with D perhaps matching TRBD1 (6 bases). Per the germline V gene, CDR1 is DFQATT and CDR2 is SNEGSKA (reference sequence). Trimming removed 3 bases at V and 2 bases at J, with 7 bases between. The CDR3 contains 12 residues. CDR3: CSASQGNYGYTF. The sequenced part of the CDR3 DNA is TGCAGTGCTAGTCAGGGGAACTATGGC.

In regard to this clone: The missing CDR3 end, 3 residues past where the read stops, is filled in from the germline J gene. V and J are TRBV12-3 or TRBV12-4 and TRBJ2-2; 11 bases align to TRBD2. Losses at the gene ends were 7 bases for V and 6 bases for J; bases not matched to a gene: 7. This CDR3 has 15 residues. This chain's CDR3 is CASKLAGGPPGELFF. The part of the CDR3 DNA that was read is TGTGCCAGCAAATTAGCGGGGGGGCCTCCCGGGGAG.

Partial CDR3 DNA: TGTGCCAGCAGTTCAAATTATCAGGTGACAGGCTATGGC. This encodes CASSSNYQVTGYG. In full, the CDR3 is CASSSNYQVTGYGYTF. The rearrangement links TRBV12-3 or TRBV12-4 to TRBJ1-2, with a tentative D call TRBD1 (6 bases). The read ends 3 residues before the CDR3 terminus; that terminus is restored from the germline J gene. The germline V and J ends were trimmed by 4 bases and 4 bases, with 19 bases remaining between them. This CDR3 contains 16 residues.

CDR3 DNA (partial): TGCAGTGCTAGGGACAGGGTCCGGCCGAACACTGAA. This codes for CSARDRVRPNTE. The full-length CDR3 reads as CSARDRVRPNTEAFF. The chain links TRBV20-1 to TRBJ1-1; 8 bases align to TRBD1. With the read ending 3 residues before the CDR3 end, the germline J gene is used to fill in that end. Trimming took 3 bases from V and 1 from J; bases not matched to a gene: 7. Germline lookup yields CDR1 DFQATT and CDR2 SNEGSKA (reference sequence). CDR3 size: 15 residues.

Regarding this clone: The missing CDR3 end, 3 residues past where the read stops, is filled in from the germline J gene. The gene calls are TRBV27 and TRBJ1-6; D is possibly TRBD1 (6 bases). This CDR3 spans 14 amino acids. V lost 6 bases, J lost 6 bases, and 12 bases lay in between. The germline CDR1 and CDR2 sequences are MNHEY and SMNVEV (reference sequence). The DNA read from the CDR3 is TGTGCCAGCAGGGCGACAGGTAGTAATTCACCC. This translates into CASRATGSNSP. The full CDR3 protein is CASRATGSNSPLHF.

As for this clone: The read halts 3 residues ahead of the CDR3 end, with the missing end drawn from the germline J gene. The gene calls are TRBV20-1 and TRBJ2-1; 8 bases match TRBD2. The CDR3 is 16 residues long. Germline CDR1 reads DFQATT; CDR2 reads SNEGSKA (reference sequence). The ends lost 1 base at V and 6 bases at J; junction bases unmatched: 11. The covered CDR3 bases are TGCAGTGCTAGAGCCGGGGGGGGCCTTCCCTCCAATGAG. Protein sequence: CSARAGGGLPSNE. The CDR3, in full, reads CSARAGGGLPSNEQFF.

Concerning this clone itself: The CDR3 end is not reached by the read, which stops 3 residues before it; the germline J gene fills it in. The chain combines TRBV28 with TRBJ1-2; TRBD1 aligns across 7 bases. This CDR3 is 14 amino acids long. V shed 4 bases, J shed 6 bases, and the junction held 8 bases outside the gene matches. Germline CDR1 MDHEN, CDR2 SYDVKM. The CDR3 DNA, read in part, is TGTGCCAGCAGTTCCCCCCCCACAGGGGATGGC. As protein: CASSSPPTGDG. The full CDR3 sequence reads CASSSPPTGDGYTF.

A remark on this clone: The CDR3 goes on 3 residues after the read ends, and that part is filled in from the germline J gene. The V and J genes are TRBV19 and TRBJ1-4; 7 nucleotides agree with TRBD1. The CDR3 sequence is 14 residues long. The V and J ends lost 5 bases and 5 bases, in that order; junction bases with no gene match: 5. CDR1 and CDR2 (germline): LNHDA, SQIVND (reference sequence). The CDR3 here is CASSPGTVNEKLFF. The covered CDR3 bases are TGTGCCAGTAGTCCTGGGACAGTAAATGAAAAA.

Of note for this clone: Coverage ceases 3 residues before the CDR3 finishes, and the germline J gene fills in the end. V is TRBV5-1 and J is TRBJ2-3; 9 bases are shared with TRBD2. The length of the CDR3 is 20 residues. Per the germline V gene, CDR1 is SGHRS and CDR2 is YFSETQ. The ends lost 0 bases at V and 2 bases at J; junction bases unmatched: 16. Incomplete CDR3 DNA: TGCGCCAGCAGCTTGGGACTAGCGGTCCTTCCCCGGGGACACACAGATACG. This gives the protein CASSLGLAVLPRGHTDT. The whole CDR3 sequence is CASSLGLAVLPRGHTDTQYF.

Concerning this clone: The read is 3 residues too short to cover the CDR3 end, so that end is filled in from the germline J gene. The chain combines TRBV7-9 with TRBJ1-2, with 10 bases fitting TRBD1. Unmatched junction bases numbered 3, after V lost 5 bases and J lost 3 bases. Germline V lookup: CDR1 SEHNR, CDR2 FQNEAQ (reference sequence). This CDR3 has 14 amino acids. CDR3 DNA (partial): TGTGCCAGCAGCAAAGGGACAGGGGACTATGGC. Amino acids: CASSKGTGDYG. The CDR3 in its entirety is CASSKGTGDYGYTF.

About this clone itself: From the germline J gene comes the end of the CDR3, since the read stops 3 residues before it. V and J are TRBV5-1 and TRBJ2-7; possible D gene TRBD1, 6 bases. Germline CDR1 and CDR2: SGHRS and YFSETQ. V shed 4 bases and J shed 6 bases, with 17 bases lying between them. The CDR3 length is 14 residues. The CDR3 region is CASSPTGMNPEQYF. CDR3 DNA (partial): TGCGCCAGCAGCCCAACAGGGATGAACCCCGAG.

With regard to this clone: The read terminates 3 residues before the CDR3 end, so the remaining end is supplied by the germline J gene. The chain joins TRBV20-1 to TRBJ2-3, with 9 bases matching TRBD2. The V segment lost 0 bases and the J segment 2 bases; nucleotides outside the gene matches: 6. The CDR3 totals 16 residues. CDR1 is DFQATT and CDR2 is SNEGSKA in the germline V gene (reference sequence). Incomplete CDR3 DNA: TGCAGTGCTAGAGATTTGTCTAGCGGGGACACAGATACG. It codes for CSARDLSSGDTDT. The CDR3 in full is CSARDLSSGDTDTQYF.

Points on this clone: The read is 3 residues too short to cover the CDR3 end, so that end is filled in from the germline J gene. The chain recombines TRBV10-2 with TRBJ2-5, with unresolved D. The CDR3 consists of 12 residues. The germline V and J ends were trimmed by 4 bases and 4 bases, with 7 bases remaining between them. Germline values: CDR1 WSHSY, CDR2 SAAADI. The CDR3 sequence is CASSAQRETQYF. The CDR3 DNA, read in part, is TGCGCCAGCAGTGCGCAGCGAGAGACC.

Concerning this clone: With the read ending 3 residues before the CDR3 end, the germline J gene is used to fill in that end. V gene TRBV5-4 combines with J gene TRBJ2-5; 7 nucleotides match TRBD2. The germline V gene encodes CDR1 SGHNT and CDR2 YYREEE (reference sequence). J gave up 4 bases and V 5 bases, and 11 bases lay outside the gene matches. The CDR3 totals 15 residues. Incomplete CDR3 DNA: TGTGCCAGCAGTAGGAGCGGGACCCCTGGAGAGACC. Residues: CASSRSGTPGET. The CDR3, in full, reads CASSRSGTPGETQYF.

Details on this clone: The read terminates 3 residues before the CDR3 end, so the remaining end is supplied by the germline J gene. V usage is TRBV10-3 and J usage is TRBJ2-2; D uncertain. Germline CDR1 reads ENHRY; CDR2 reads SYGVKD. The germline V and J ends were trimmed by 4 bases and 2 bases, with 8 bases remaining between them. The CDR3 has 14 residues. CDR3 amino acids: CAISVQSNTGELFF. The covered CDR3 bases are TGTGCCATCAGTGTTCAGAGTAACACCGGGGAG.

Regarding this clone: Coverage ceases 3 residues before the CDR3 finishes, and the germline J gene fills in the end. The gene calls are TRBV19 and TRBJ1-5, with 7 bases identical to TRBD1. This CDR3 is 18 amino acids long. Germline values: CDR1 LNHDA, CDR2 SQIVND (reference sequence). The junction had 9 bases not matched to a gene; V was cut back by 1 base and J by 0 bases. CDR3 DNA, as far as it was read: TGTGCCAGTAGTATAGGACCGAGGGGGCTATATAGCAATCAGCCC. It yields the protein CASSIGPRGLYSNQP. The CDR3 reads in full as CASSIGPRGLYSNQPQHF.